This note documents a single T cell receptor beta chain sequence. What it recognizes is unknown. One end of the junction is discordant with germline, which a read error may explain. The data originate from a study of shared clonotypes between healthy human individuals. The assay was carried out at the deep level. Only in-frame clones appear in the TCRdb table, and some are missing; sequencing was by immunoSEQ multiplex PCR. The data hold hundreds of thousands of clones, with roughly 70% observed a single time. The CDR3 runs 11 residues. Germline V gene lookup returns CDR1 LNHDA and CDR2 SQIVND (reference sequence). Donors comprised healthy HIV-negative adults lacking recent acute infections or vaccinations. The study, taken as a whole, reports: Though the depth was large, rarefaction showed that sorted-subset sequencing was incomplete.

Input material: memory CD4+ T cells sorted from blood. The subset is: CD45RA-negative fraction. The chain recombines TRBV19 with TRBJ2-5; D is uncertain. The source of this sequence is a woman aged 25 to 39 in good health. CDR3 nucleotide sequence: TGTGCCAGTAGTACCGGACCGACCAAGTACTTC. Residues: CASSTGPTKYF.